What follows describes a single TCR beta chain. This entry comes from a study of blood T cell repertoires in COVID-19. V dropped 2 bases and J dropped 1 base, with 7 bases sitting between them. The CDR3 extends over 14 amino acids. Germline assignment: CDR1 SGHDT and CDR2 YYEEEE. Repertoires were generated with immunoSEQ multiplex PCR, while TCRdb's copy carries only in-frame clones and drops some. The data hold about 91,000 clones, with around 82% observed a single time. The TCR comes from a man aged 50 to 60 with active or convalescent COVID-19. Material: peripheral blood. V is TRBV5-6 and J is TRBJ2-4; D is possibly TRBD1 (5 bases). CDR3 sequence reads: CASSLQAAKNIQYF. Written as DNA, the CDR3 is TGTGCCAGCAGCTTACAGGCTGCCAAAAACATTCAGTACTTC.